The table lists the clone carrying this TCR beta chain with many counts. What it recognizes is unknown. V was trimmed by 0 bases and J by 4 bases, leaving 7 bases between them. There are 12 residues in the CDR3. Germline CDR1 GTSNPN, CDR2 SVGIG (reference sequence). TCR beta VDJ and CDR3 profiling used genomic DNA as template. Using its own MiXCR run on the reads, TCRdb lists one record per CDR3 protein. The sample contains about 210,000 distinct CDR3 sequences, 61% of which appear only once. This sample was taken from a study of CD8+CD57+ T cells in acquired aplastic anemia. About the study: CD4+ reads averaged about 9.9 million in healthy donors. Points from the study as a whole: Patients and controls shared twenty-nine CD8+ CDR3 sequences.

The sequence came from a human donor in good health. Sequenced sample: sorted CD4+, CD8+, or CD8+CD57+ T cells (not recorded which) from PBMCs. J is TRBJ2-7 and V is TRBV30; D unresolved. CDR3 coding DNA: TGTGCCTGGAGTGTTTCGGTATACGAGCAGTACTTC. Protein sequence: CAWSVSVYEQYF.